This is a list of T cell receptor beta chains from one sample in a study of cytotoxic CD8 clonotypes in ibrutinib-treated CLL. Here immunoSEQ multiplex PCR was the method, and the copy in TCRdb shows in-frame clones only, minus some. The sample holds about 330,000 clones, roughly 71% seen once. The sample in question was PBMCs, obtained after 36 months of ibrutinib treatment. The receptor set was obtained from a human donor with chronic lymphocytic leukemia. CDR3s include the opening cysteine and the closing phenylalanine or tryptophan. D genes are given only for firm matches. Expanded clones get a size class; other rows say once, few or many, or leave the size out.

TRBV4-1,TRBJ2-7,.,TRBD2,CASSQETGGLEQYF,TGCGCCAGCAGCCAAGAAACGGGGGGGCTCGAGCAGTACTTC
TRBV4-1,TRBJ1-2,few,TRBD1,CASSQVRTGDVDGYTF,TGCGCCAGCAGCCAAGTACGGACAGGGGACGTTGATGGCTACACCTTC
TRBV7-6,TRBJ1-4,.,.,CASSSGPGQTGEKLFF,TGTGCCAGCAGCTCGGGACCGGGCCAAACAGGGGAAAAACTGTTTTTT
TRBV11-2,TRBJ2-3,.,.,CASRPWEVPNRDTQYF,TGTGCCAGCAGACCCTGGGAGGTTCCCAACCGAGATACGCAGTATTTT
TRBV7-9,TRBJ1-3,.,TRBD1,CASGTASGNTIYF,TGTGCCAGCGGGACAGCAAGCGGAAACACCATATATTTT
TRBV4-3,TRBJ2-7,.,.,CASSQDGRGSYYEQYF,TGCGCCAGCAGCCAAGATGGTAGGGGATCGTACTACGAGCAGTACTTC
TRBV27,TRBJ1-1,.,TRBD1,CASSLLTGGLNTEAFF,TGTGCCAGCAGTTTACTTACAGGGGGCCTGAACACTGAAGCTTTCTTT
TRBV28,TRBJ1-5,.,TRBD1,CASSFPDRDSNQPQHF,TGTGCCAGCAGTTTCCCGGACAGGGATAGCAATCAGCCCCAGCATTTT
TRBV19,TRBJ2-3,.,.,CASRPSPPYPDTQYF,TGTGCCAGTAGGCCCTCCCCTCCGTACCCAGATACGCAGTATTTT
TRBV6-5,TRBJ2-2,.,TRBD2,CASNGLAGGELFF,TGTGCCAGCAACGGACTAGCCGGGGGGGAGCTGTTTTTT
TRBV6-1,TRBJ2-5,.,.,CASSRRGDRQETQYF,TGTGCCAGCAGCCGAAGAGGGGACCGCCAAGAGACCCAGTACTTC
TRBV11-3,TRBJ2-2,.,.,CASSFGAYTGELFF,TGTGCCAGCAGCTTCGGGGCGTACACCGGGGAGCTGTTTTTT
TRBV28,TRBJ1-1,.,.,CASRLQGDTEAFF,TGTGCCAGCAGACTACAGGGTGATACTGAAGCTTTCTTT
TRBV19,TRBJ1-2,.,.,CASSSGQGGYGYTF,TGTGCCAGTAGTTCCGGGCAGGGTGGCTATGGCTACACCTTC
TRBV28,TRBJ1-2,.,TRBD1,CALRPGQGANYGYTF,TGTGCCCTTCGACCGGGACAGGGGGCTAACTATGGCTACACCTTC
TRBV5-1,TRBJ2-2,few,TRBD1,CASSADRGDTGELFF,TGCGCCAGCAGCGCGGACAGGGGCGACACCGGGGAGCTGTTTTTT
TRBV9,TRBJ1-3,once,.,CASSVGTVDANTIYF,TGTGCCAGCAGCGTAGGGACAGTCGATGCAAACACCATATATTTT